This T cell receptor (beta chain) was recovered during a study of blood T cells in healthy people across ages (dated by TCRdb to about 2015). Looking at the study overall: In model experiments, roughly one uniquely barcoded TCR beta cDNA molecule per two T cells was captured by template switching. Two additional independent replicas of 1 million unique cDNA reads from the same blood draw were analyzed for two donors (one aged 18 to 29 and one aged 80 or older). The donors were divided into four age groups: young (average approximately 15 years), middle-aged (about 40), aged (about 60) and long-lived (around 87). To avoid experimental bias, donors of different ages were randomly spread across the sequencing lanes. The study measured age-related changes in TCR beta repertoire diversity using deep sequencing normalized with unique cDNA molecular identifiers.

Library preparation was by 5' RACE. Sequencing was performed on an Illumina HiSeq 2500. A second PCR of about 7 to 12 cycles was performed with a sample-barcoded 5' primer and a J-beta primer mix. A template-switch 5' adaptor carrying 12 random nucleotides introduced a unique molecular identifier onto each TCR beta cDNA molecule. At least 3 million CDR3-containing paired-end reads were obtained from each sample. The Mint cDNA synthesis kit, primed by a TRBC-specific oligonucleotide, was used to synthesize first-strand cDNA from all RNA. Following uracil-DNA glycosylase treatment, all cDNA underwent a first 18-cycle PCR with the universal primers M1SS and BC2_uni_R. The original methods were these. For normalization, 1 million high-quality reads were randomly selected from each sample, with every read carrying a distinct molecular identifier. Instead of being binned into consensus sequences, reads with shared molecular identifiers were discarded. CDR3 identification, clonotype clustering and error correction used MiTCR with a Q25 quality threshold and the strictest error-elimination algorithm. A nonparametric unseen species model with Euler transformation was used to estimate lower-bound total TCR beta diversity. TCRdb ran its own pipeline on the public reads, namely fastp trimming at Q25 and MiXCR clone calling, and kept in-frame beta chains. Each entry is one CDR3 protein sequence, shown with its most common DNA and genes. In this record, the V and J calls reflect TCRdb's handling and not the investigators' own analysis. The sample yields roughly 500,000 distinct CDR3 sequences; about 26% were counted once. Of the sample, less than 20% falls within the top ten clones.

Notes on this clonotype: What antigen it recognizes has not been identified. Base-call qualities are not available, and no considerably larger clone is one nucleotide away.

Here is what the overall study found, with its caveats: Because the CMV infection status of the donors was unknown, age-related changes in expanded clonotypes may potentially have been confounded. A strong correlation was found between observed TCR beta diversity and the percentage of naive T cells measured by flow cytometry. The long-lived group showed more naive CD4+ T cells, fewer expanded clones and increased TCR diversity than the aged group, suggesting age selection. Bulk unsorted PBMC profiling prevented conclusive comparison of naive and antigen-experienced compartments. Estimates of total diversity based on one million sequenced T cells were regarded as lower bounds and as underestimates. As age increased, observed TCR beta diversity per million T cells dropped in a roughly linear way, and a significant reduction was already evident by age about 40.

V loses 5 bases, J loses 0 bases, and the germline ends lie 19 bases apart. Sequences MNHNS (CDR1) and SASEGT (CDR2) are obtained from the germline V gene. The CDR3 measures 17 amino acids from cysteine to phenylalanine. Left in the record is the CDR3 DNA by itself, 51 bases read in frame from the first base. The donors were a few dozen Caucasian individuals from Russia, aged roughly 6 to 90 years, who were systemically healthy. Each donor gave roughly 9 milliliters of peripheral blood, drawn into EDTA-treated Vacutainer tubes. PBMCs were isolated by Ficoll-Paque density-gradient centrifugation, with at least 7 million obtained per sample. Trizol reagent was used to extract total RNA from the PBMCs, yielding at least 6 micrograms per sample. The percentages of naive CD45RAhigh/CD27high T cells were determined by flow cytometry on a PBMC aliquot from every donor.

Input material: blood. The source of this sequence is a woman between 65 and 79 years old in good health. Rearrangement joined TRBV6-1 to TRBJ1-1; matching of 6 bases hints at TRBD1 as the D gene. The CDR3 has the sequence CASSQGTNRDLNTEAFF. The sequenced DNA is TGTGCCAGCAGTCAAGGCACCAACAGGGATTTGAACACTGAAGCTTTCTTT.